This TCR beta chain stems from a study of cytomegalovirus exposure and HLA in healthy donors. Whole-study findings and limits: In a later analysis, donors in an Asian-associated ancestry cluster reportedly had fewer N-insertions in productive TCRs than the cohort mean. As a later analysis showed, a missense DCLRE1C variant was linked to trimming of TCR beta V- and J-genes.

This PCR relied on a set of 60 Vbeta primers and 13 Jbeta primers. Sequencing used immunoSEQ multiplex PCR; TCRdb keeps in-frame clones, though not all of them. Here the sample table reports tens of thousands of clones. Turning to this clone: Its antigen is not identified.

CDR1 is KGHSH and CDR2 is LQKENI in the germline V gene. The CDR3 consists of 18 residues. The junction had 10 bases not matched to a gene; V was cut back by 3 bases and J by 0 bases. Input material: PBMCs. The rearrangement uses TRBV18 and TRBJ1-4; 7 nucleotides align to TRBD1. The receptor was isolated from a man aged 30 to 39 in good health and CMV-seronegative. CDR3 residues: CASSPPSGTDSTNEKLFF. As DNA, the CDR3 is TGTGCCAGCTCACCCCCTTCCGGGACAGATTCAACTAATGAAAAACTGTTTTTT.